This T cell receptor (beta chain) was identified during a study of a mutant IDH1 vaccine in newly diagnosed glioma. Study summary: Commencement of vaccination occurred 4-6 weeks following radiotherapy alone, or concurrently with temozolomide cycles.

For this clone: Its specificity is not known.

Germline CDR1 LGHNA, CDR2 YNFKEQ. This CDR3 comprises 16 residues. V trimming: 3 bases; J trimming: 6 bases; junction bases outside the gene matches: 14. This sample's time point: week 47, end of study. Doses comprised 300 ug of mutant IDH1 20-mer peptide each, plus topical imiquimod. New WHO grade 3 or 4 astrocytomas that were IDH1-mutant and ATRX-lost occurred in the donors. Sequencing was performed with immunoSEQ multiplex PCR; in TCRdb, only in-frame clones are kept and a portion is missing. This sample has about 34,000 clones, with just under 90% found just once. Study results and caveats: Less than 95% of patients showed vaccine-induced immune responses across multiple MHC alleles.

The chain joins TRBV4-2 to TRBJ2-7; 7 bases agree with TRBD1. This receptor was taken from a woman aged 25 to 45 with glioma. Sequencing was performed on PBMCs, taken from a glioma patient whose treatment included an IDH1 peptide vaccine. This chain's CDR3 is CASSQWDSSSSAEQYF. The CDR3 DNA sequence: TGTGCCAGCAGCCAGTGGGACAGTTCTTCGTCGGCCGAGCAGTACTTC.